The source of this T cell receptor (beta chain) is a study of shared T cell receptors in the human thymus. Assay: immunoSEQ multiplex PCR; the TCRdb copy retains only in-frame clones and omits some. Seen here are 720,000 or so clones, approximately 83% observed once, and the top ten hold 0.0095% to 0.011%. This same sample was also taken into another study, of human thymus T cells. That work contributes: Obtained as resections during corrective heart surgery, the thymus tissue was then studied. Use of V and J genes seemed skewed within the thymic and blood repertoires. A high degree of thymic repertoire overlap among unrelated individuals was reported in related research.

Sequenced sample: thymocytes. This TCR came from a girl less than two years old with a congenital heart defect.

The CDR3 protein is CASSDIRGSYNSPLHF. The CDR3 coding sequence is TGTGCCAGCAGTGATATCCGGGGCTCCTATAATTCACCCCTCCACTTT. This chain connects TRBV6-1 to TRBJ1-6; unclear D gene. Germline V lookup: CDR1 MNHNS, CDR2 SASEGT. With 3 bases removed from V and 0 bases from J, the gap between germline ends came to 9 bases. The CDR3 covers 16 residues.